Listed below are T cell receptor beta chains from one sample, sequenced in a study of technical replicates of blood from a handful of donors. The protocol was immunoSEQ multiplex PCR, while the TCRdb copy is restricted to in-frame clones and leaves out a portion. The data contain some 70,000 clones, 92% of them singletons. Sequencing was done on a sample of T cells isolated from PBMCs. The receptors were gathered from a human donor in good health. Each CDR3 is given with its conserved first and last residue. Not all rows give a size; the values are once, few, many and, for expanded clones, a class.

size	V	J	CDR3
NA	TRBV10-3	TRBJ2-1	CAISVTSSSEQFF
NA	TRBV5-1	TRBJ1-2	CASNQDSDYGYTF
few	TRBV30	TRBJ1-1	CASNRESTEAFF
NA	TRBV19	TRBJ1-5	CASTLQGNQPQHF
NA	TRBV2	TRBJ2-7	CASMGQGAYEQYF
NA	TRBV11-3	TRBJ2-3	CASSGGTDTQYF
NA	TRBV9	TRBJ2-2	CASSVGGNTGELFF
NA	TRBV18	TRBJ1-5	CASSPPDRPLAQHF
once	TRBV28	TRBJ1-3	CASKEGFSGNTIYF
NA	TRBV9	TRBJ2-2	CASSASTSGRATGELFF
few	TRBV4-1	TRBJ2-6	CASSQEQSSFSGANVLTF
NA	TRBV23-1	TRBJ1-2	CASSQGLPLYGYTF
NA	TRBV30	TRBJ2-1	CAWTSGIGNEQFF
NA	TRBV6-5	TRBJ1-3	CASRGTGTGNTIYF
NA	TRBV11-2	TRBJ2-3	CASTGDTQYF
NA	TRBV5-6	TRBJ1-1	CASSLVGRRHTEAFF
NA	TRBV6-1	TRBJ1-1	CASTGTGLMNTEAFF
NA	TRBV6-1	TRBJ1-1	CASSEAPEDTEAFF
NA	TRBV11-1	TRBJ2-5	CASSLAGGKETQYF
NA	TRBV28	TRBJ1-1	CASSPRTGDTEAFF
NA	TRBV9	TRBJ2-7	CASSGGRGQHF
NA	TRBV6-1	TRBJ2-3	CAALGLEIAHDTQYF
NA	TRBV4-1	TRBJ1-5	CASSQDARGNQPQHF
NA	TRBV18	TRBJ2-3	CASSRTTGGTDTQYF
few	TRBV2	TRBJ2-7	CASRGTSGRYEQYF
NA	TRBV2	TRBJ2-2	CASSRLARWSGELFF
NA	TRBV2	TRBJ2-5	CASSKGLAGDETQYF
once	TRBV9	TRBJ2-5	CASSVVGTRETQYF
NA	TRBV15	TRBJ2-7	CATSRSGSGGYEQYF
NA	TRBV6-1	TRBJ2-7	CASSGGAGTPSLNYEQYF
NA	TRBV15	TRBJ1-4	CATSPATNEKLFF
NA	TRBV6-5	TRBJ2-7	CASSYHLTYEQYF
once	TRBV18	TRBJ2-7	CASSPYGYEQYF
NA	TRBV5-1	TRBJ2-5	CASSFLREPETQYF
NA	TRBV19	TRBJ1-2	CASSISQAAPFYYGYTF
NA	TRBV15	TRBJ2-3	CATSRGREEADTQYF
NA	TRBV7-2	TRBJ2-7	CASSHGGSLPYEQYF
NA	TRBV10-1	TRBJ2-1	CASSGTRDEQFF
NA	TRBV12-5	TRBJ1-1	CASGLGLQAFF
once	TRBV5-6	TRBJ2-7	CASSLDRALYEQYF
NA	TRBV19	TRBJ2-1	CASSKVGGGPYNEQFF
NA	TRBV19	TRBJ2-1	CASRGTDYNEQFF
NA	TRBV7-9	TRBJ2-5	CASSLSGGQETQYF
NA	TRBV18	TRBJ2-3	CASSPSLTQGGDTQYF
NA	TRBV19	TRBJ2-1	CASSIGLAEYNEQFF
NA	TRBV30	TRBJ1-6	CAWSEQGGSPLHF
NA	TRBV19	TRBJ2-7	CASRGRQQTTYEQYF
NA	TRBV6-1	TRBJ2-7	CASTPGGDSYEQYF
NA	TRBV4-1	TRBJ1-1	CASSQEQGPGTEAFF
NA	TRBV4-1	TRBJ2-3	CASRPGLAGGTDTQYF
NA	TRBV5-4	TRBJ2-3	CASSLGPGTGGVNTQYF
NA	TRBV11-3	TRBJ2-3	CASSLGAGRVTDTQYF
NA	TRBV5-1	TRBJ2-1	CASSLRAGGLLANEQFF
NA	TRBV30	TRBJ1-4	CAWKLGIPNEKLFF